This is a list of T cell receptor beta chains from one sample in a study of T cells in Graves' hyperthyroidism and ophthalmopathy. A single record per CDR3 protein comes from TCRdb applying MiXCR to the multiplex PCR reads. Among hundreds of thousands of distinct CDR3 sequences listed, around 46% were seen once. The sequencing input was peripheral blood or thyroid tissue (not recorded which). These receptors all stem from a woman aged 18-29 years with Graves' hyperthyroidism. CDR3s include the opening cysteine and the closing phenylalanine or tryptophan. The order of the fields is CDR3 protein, CDR3 DNA, V gene, clone size, D gene, J gene. D genes are given only for firm matches. A row's size may be missing; if present it is once, few, many or a size class.

CDR3 protein: CAIRDLGTGDGYTF
CDR3 DNA: TGTGCCATCAGAGACCTTGGGACAGGGGATGGCTACACCTTC
V gene: TRBV10-3
clone size: many
D gene: TRBD1
J gene: TRBJ1-2

CDR3 protein: CASSGRRQAGSGYTF
CDR3 DNA: TGTGCCAGCAGCGGGAGGAGGCAAGCGGGCTCTGGCTACACCTTC
V gene: TRBV2
clone size: few
D gene: NA
J gene: TRBJ1-2

CDR3 protein: CASSATGTGGTEAFF
CDR3 DNA: TGTGCCAGCAGCGCTACCGGGACAGGAGGGACTGAAGCTTTCTTT
V gene: TRBV7-7
clone size: NA
D gene: TRBD1
J gene: TRBJ1-1

CDR3 protein: CASSQDEISYEQYF
CDR3 DNA: TGCGCCAGCAGCCAAGATGAGATCTCCTACGAGCAGTACTTC
V gene: TRBV7-8
clone size: few
D gene: NA
J gene: TRBJ2-7

CDR3 protein: CAWSQLGAGSPLHF
CDR3 DNA: TGTGCCTGGAGTCAACTGGGGGCAGGTTCACCCCTCCACTTT
V gene: TRBV7-2
clone size: NA
D gene: NA
J gene: TRBJ1-6

CDR3 protein: CSSRGRSYGYTF
CDR3 DNA: TGCAGCTCCAGGGGGCGCAGCTATGGCTACACCTTC
V gene: TRBV29-1
clone size: NA
D gene: TRBD1
J gene: TRBJ1-2

CDR3 protein: CASSFRASGVGEQYF
CDR3 DNA: TGTGCCAGCAGCTTCCGGGCTAGCGGGGTTGGCGAGCAGTACTTC
V gene: TRBV7-9
clone size: many
D gene: TRBD2
J gene: TRBJ2-7

CDR3 protein: CAISLDGNEKLFF
CDR3 DNA: TGTGCCATCAGTTTGGACGGGAATGAAAAACTGTTTTTT
V gene: TRBV10-3
clone size: NA
D gene: NA
J gene: TRBJ1-4

CDR3 protein: CASTRQYYEQYF
CDR3 DNA: TGTGCCAGCACCCGACAGTACTACGAGCAGTACTTC
V gene: TRBV7-1
clone size: NA
D gene: NA
J gene: TRBJ2-7

CDR3 protein: CASSESGNNQPQHF
CDR3 DNA: TGTGCCAGCAGTGAGTCAGGGAATAATCAGCCCCAGCATTTT
V gene: TRBV10-3
clone size: few
D gene: NA
J gene: TRBJ1-5

CDR3 protein: CASSPRLAGGYEQYF
CDR3 DNA: TGCGCCAGCAGCCCTCGACTAGCGGGAGGGTACGAGCAGTACTTC
V gene: TRBV5-1
clone size: few
D gene: TRBD2
J gene: TRBJ2-7

CDR3 protein: CASSQEGTGGSPLHF
CDR3 DNA: TGTGCCAGCAGCCAAGAAGGGACAGGGGGTTCACCCCTCCACTTT
V gene: TRBV7-8
clone size: once
D gene: TRBD1
J gene: TRBJ1-6

CDR3 protein: CASSPTGHYGYTF
CDR3 DNA: TGTGCCAGCAGTCCCACAGGGCACTATGGCTACACCTTC
V gene: TRBV6-5
clone size: once
D gene: NA
J gene: TRBJ1-2

CDR3 protein: CASTLGTGNTEAFF
CDR3 DNA: TGTGCCAGCACCCTAGGGACAGGGAACACTGAAGCTTTCTTT
V gene: TRBV5-4
clone size: NA
D gene: TRBD1
J gene: TRBJ1-1

CDR3 protein: CASSEEYWEQYF
CDR3 DNA: TGCGCCAGCAGTGAGGAATATTGGGAGCAGTACTTC
V gene: TRBV10-2
clone size: many
D gene: NA
J gene: TRBJ2-7

CDR3 protein: CASSVGTPTYEQYF
CDR3 DNA: TGTGCCAGTAGTGTCGGGACACCAACCTACGAGCAGTACTTC
V gene: TRBV19
clone size: few
D gene: NA
J gene: TRBJ2-7

CDR3 protein: CASSALGRGQAYEQYF
CDR3 DNA: TGTGCCAGCAGTGCGTTAGGGCGGGGACAAGCCTACGAGCAGTACTTC
V gene: TRBV10-3
clone size: NA
D gene: NA
J gene: TRBJ2-7

CDR3 protein: CASSRPGHSYQETQYF
CDR3 DNA: TGCGCCAGCAGCCGTCCGGGACATTCGTACCAAGAGACCCAGTACTTC
V gene: TRBV7-9
clone size: NA
D gene: NA
J gene: TRBJ2-5

CDR3 protein: CASSQRLAGAYEQYF
CDR3 DNA: TGTGCCAGCAGCCAACGACTAGCGGGAGCATACGAGCAGTACTTC
V gene: TRBV4-2
clone size: NA
D gene: TRBD2
J gene: TRBJ2-7

CDR3 protein: CSASLSWGDTQYF
CDR3 DNA: TGCAGTGCTAGCCTGAGCTGGGGGGATACGCAGTATTTT
V gene: TRBV20-1
clone size: NA
D gene: NA
J gene: TRBJ2-3

CDR3 protein: CASSEVPGYSNQPQHF
CDR3 DNA: TGTGCCAGCAGTGAAGTGCCAGGGTATAGCAATCAGCCCCAGCATTTT
V gene: TRBV10-3
clone size: few
D gene: NA
J gene: TRBJ1-5

CDR3 protein: CASSPGRAVNEQYF
CDR3 DNA: TGTGCCAGCAGTCCGGGGAGGGCAGTCAATGAGCAGTACTTC
V gene: TRBV2
clone size: NA
D gene: TRBD2
J gene: TRBJ2-7

CDR3 protein: CASSSRDEQYF
CDR3 DNA: TGTGCCAGCAGCTCTAGGGACGAGCAGTACTTC
V gene: TRBV7-2
clone size: many
D gene: NA
J gene: TRBJ2-7

CDR3 protein: CASSLIDSLQETQYF
CDR3 DNA: TGTGCCAGCAGCCTCATCGACAGCCTCCAAGAGACCCAGTACTTC
V gene: TRBV5-5
clone size: NA
D gene: NA
J gene: TRBJ2-5

CDR3 protein: CASSVGGSGKSYEQYF
CDR3 DNA: TGTGCCAGCAGCGTAGGAGGTAGCGGGAAGTCCTACGAGCAGTACTTC
V gene: TRBV9
clone size: few
D gene: TRBD2
J gene: TRBJ2-7

CDR3 protein: CASSPGGTGPLPYGYTF
CDR3 DNA: TGTGCCAGCTCACCCGGGGGGACAGGCCCTCTTCCCTATGGCTACACCTTC
V gene: TRBV18
clone size: NA
D gene: TRBD1
J gene: TRBJ1-2

CDR3 protein: CSAVGQGRHTGELFF
CDR3 DNA: TGCAGTGCTGTTGGACAGGGGAGGCACACCGGGGAGCTGTTTTTT
V gene: TRBV20-1
clone size: NA
D gene: TRBD1
J gene: TRBJ2-2

CDR3 protein: CASSELTNYGYTF
CDR3 DNA: TGTGCCAGCAGTGAACTCACTAACTATGGCTACACCTTC
V gene: TRBV25-1
clone size: many
D gene: NA
J gene: TRBJ1-2

CDR3 protein: CAAAETGGNQPQHF
CDR3 DNA: TGTGCCGCCGCTGAGACAGGGGGCAATCAGCCCCAGCATTTT
V gene: TRBV10-3
clone size: NA
D gene: TRBD1
J gene: TRBJ1-5

CDR3 protein: CSVIAGGQPQHF
CDR3 DNA: TGCAGCGTAATAGCGGGAGGGCAGCCCCAGCATTTT
V gene: TRBV29-1
clone size: once
D gene: NA
J gene: TRBJ1-5

CDR3 protein: CASSYLGMNTEAFF
CDR3 DNA: TGTGCCAGCAGTTACCTGGGGATGAACACTGAAGCTTTCTTT
V gene: TRBV6-6
clone size: few
D gene: NA
J gene: TRBJ1-1

CDR3 protein: CASSGGGAGEETQYF
CDR3 DNA: TGTGCCAGTAGTGGTGGGGGAGCTGGGGAAGAGACCCAGTACTTC
V gene: TRBV19
clone size: NA
D gene: NA
J gene: TRBJ2-5

CDR3 protein: CASSLGTAEKYEQYF
CDR3 DNA: TGTGCCAGCAGTCTGGGGACAGCCGAAAAGTACGAGCAGTACTTC
V gene: TRBV2
clone size: few
D gene: TRBD1
J gene: TRBJ2-7

CDR3 protein: CSAGRTSEQYF
CDR3 DNA: TGCAGCGCAGGGAGGACAAGCGAGCAGTACTTC
V gene: TRBV29-1
clone size: once
D gene: NA
J gene: TRBJ2-7

CDR3 protein: CASSLGRLAGARDTQYF
CDR3 DNA: TGTGCCAGTAGTTTAGGTCGCCTAGCGGGAGCGAGGGATACGCAGTATTTT
V gene: TRBV19
clone size: few
D gene: TRBD2
J gene: TRBJ2-3

CDR3 protein: CASSQDLADEAFF
CDR3 DNA: TGTGCCAGCAGCCAAGATCTGGCAGATGAAGCTTTCTTT
V gene: TRBV14
clone size: few
D gene: NA
J gene: TRBJ1-1

CDR3 protein: CASSLKASLRAEETQYF
CDR3 DNA: TGTGCCAGCAGCTTAAAAGCCTCTTTGCGGGCCGAAGAGACCCAGTACTTC
V gene: TRBV7-9
clone size: NA
D gene: NA
J gene: TRBJ2-5

CDR3 protein: CASRLFTGREAFF
CDR3 DNA: TGTGCCAGCAGACTGTTTACAGGGCGGGAAGCTTTCTTT
V gene: TRBV6-1
clone size: NA
D gene: NA
J gene: TRBJ1-1

CDR3 protein: CAIGMGRATEAFF
CDR3 DNA: TGTGCCATCGGGATGGGGCGCGCCACTGAAGCTTTCTTT
V gene: TRBV10-3
clone size: NA
D gene: NA
J gene: TRBJ1-1

CDR3 protein: CSVEEGGREREQYF
CDR3 DNA: TGCAGCGTTGAAGAAGGCGGGAGAGAACGCGAGCAGTACTTC
V gene: TRBV29-1
clone size: NA
D gene: TRBD2
J gene: TRBJ2-7